This passage covers 32 T cell receptor beta chains from one sample sequenced in a study of T cell responses to AZD1222 COVID-19 vaccine. Profiling relied on immunoSEQ multiplex PCR, and the TCRdb table lists in-frame clones only, not all of them. Among 120,000 or so clones, roughly 86% were seen once, and the ten largest hold 3%. Sequencing used peripheral blood, obtained 28 days after the second AZD1222 dose. The source is an adult who received the AZD1222 COVID-19 vaccine.

This clone was seen once. This rearrangement joins TRBV7-3 to TRBJ2-3; D not resolved. The V gene's germline CDR1 is SGHTA and CDR2 FQGTGA. The V end lost 2 bases, the J end lost 5 bases, and 11 bases lay between the germline ends. CDR3 length: 14 residues. Here the CDR3 reads CASSLGFPRDTQYF. CDR3 nucleotide sequence: TGTGCCAGCAGCTTAGGCTTTCCCCGAGATACGCAGTATTTT.

DNA of the CDR3: TGTGACCCGGGAACGCAGTATTTT. This gives the protein CDPGTQYF. This sequence joins TRBV9 and TRBJ2-3, with D possibly TRBD2 on 5 matching bases. Germline values: CDR1 SGDLS, CDR2 YYNGEE. The CDR3 consists of 8 residues.

This chain connects TRBV18 to TRBJ2-1; D call uncertain. V was trimmed by 3 bases and J by 0 bases, leaving 18 bases between them. The CDR3 has 18 residues. The germline gives CDR1 KGHSH, CDR2 LQKENI. CDR3 amino acids: CASSPLLAGRSSYNEQFF. Written as DNA, the CDR3 is TGTGCCAGCTCACCCCTCTTAGCAGGCCGGAGCTCCTACAATGAGCAGTTCTTC. Using reference TRBV18 and TRBJ2-1 for the parts outside the CDR3, the full variable domain is NAGVMQNPRHLVRRRGQEARLRCSPMKGHSHVYWYRQLPEEGLKFMVYLQKENIIDESGMPKERFSAEFPKEGPSILRIQQVVRGDSAAYFCASSPLLAGRSSYNEQFFGPGTRLTVL.

The rearrangement joins TRBV7-9 to TRBJ2-3; 7 bases align to TRBD1. There are 14 residues in the CDR3. Germline V gene lookup returns CDR1 SEHNR and CDR2 FQNEAQ (reference sequence). Trimming at V came to 5 bases and at J to 4 bases, leaving 6 bases not matched to a gene. DNA for the CDR3: TGTGCCAGCAGCCCCGCCAGGGGGTCAGATACGCAGTATTTT. This sequence encodes CASSPARGSDTQYF. The complete variable domain, with remaining parts taken from reference TRBV7-9 and TRBJ2-3, reads DTGVSQNPRHKITKRGQNVTFRCDPISEHNRLYWYRQTLGQGPEFLTYFQNEAQLEKSRLLSDRFSAERPKGSFSTLEIQRTEQGDSAMYLCASSPARGSDTQYFGPGTRLTVL.

The genes are TRBV14 and TRBJ2-6; D gene uncertain. The V end was cut by 5 bases, the J end by 4 bases, with 12 bases between. The CDR3 loop spans 15 amino acids. Germline CDR1 reads SGHDN; CDR2 reads FVKESK. The DNA for the CDR3 is TGTGCCAGCAGCACTCTCCGAGCGGGGGCCAACGTCCTGACTTTC. Its protein is CASSTLRAGANVLTF.

The chain carries TRBV7-6 and TRBJ1-5; D is perhaps TRBD1 (5 bases). Germline V lookup: CDR1 SGHVS, CDR2 FNYEAQ. This CDR3 is built from 11 residues. The V gene lost 9 bases and the J gene lost 2 bases, with 5 bases spanning the gap. The CDR3 bases are TGTGCCAGGGGGGGCAATCAGCCCCAGCATTTT. Translation gives CARGGNQPQHF.

The gene calls are TRBV7-2 and TRBJ2-3; possible D gene TRBD2, 5 bases. This CDR3 is built from 14 residues. Germline CDR1 is SGHTA and CDR2 is FQGNSA. The germline V and J ends were trimmed by 1 base and 4 bases, with 9 bases remaining between them. CDR3 DNA: TGTGCCAGCAGCTTAGATGCGGGCGCAGATACGCAGTATTTT. Residues: CASSLDAGADTQYF.

The chain couples TRBV5-4 to TRBJ1-2; no definite D call. This CDR3 is built from 15 residues. Looked up from germline, CDR1 is SGHNT and CDR2 is YYREEE (reference sequence). V was cut by 0 bases and J by 0 bases, with 9 bases left in between. In nucleotides, the CDR3 is TGTGCCAGCAGCTTGGCCGGATTGTCTAACTATGGCTACACCTTC. Its translation: CASSLAGLSNYGYTF. The full variable domain, with the rest looked up from reference TRBV5-4 and TRBJ1-2, is ETGVTQSPTHLIKTRGQQVTLRCSSQSGHNTVSWYQQALGQGPQFIFQYYREEENGRGNFPPRFSGLQFPNYSSELNVNALELDDSALYLCASSLAGLSNYGYTFGSGTRLTVV.

This clone is a singleton in its sample. This chain uses TRBV7-9 with TRBJ2-7; TRBD1 is a possible D gene (6 bases). Trimming took 6 bases from V and 2 from J, leaving 17 bases between them. CDR1 is SEHNR, CDR2 FQNEAQ, per germline (reference sequence). CDR3 length: 15 amino acids. CDR3 nucleotides: TGTGCCAGCAGTCCTACAGGGTGGGGAACCTACGAGCAGTACTTC. Its translation is CASSPTGWGTYEQYF. Full variable domain (remainder filled in from reference TRBV7-9 and TRBJ2-7): DTGVSQNPRHKITKRGQNVTFRCDPISEHNRLYWYRQTLGQGPEFLTYFQNEAQLEKSRLLSDRFSAERPKGSFSTLEIQRTEQGDSAMYLCASSPTGWGTYEQYFGPGTRLTVT.

This chain uses TRBV7-9 with TRBJ1-3; D is undetermined. The CDR3 consists of 15 residues. Germline values: CDR1 SEHNR, CDR2 FQNEAQ (reference sequence). V shed 5 bases and J shed 0 bases, with 11 bases lying between them. CDR3 amino acids: CASSVSGDSGNTIYF. CDR3 nucleotides: TGTGCCAGCAGCGTATCCGGGGACTCTGGAAACACCATATATTTT.

The chain combines TRBV27 with TRBJ2-6; no clear D gene. Per germline, CDR1 MNHEY and CDR2 SMNVEV (reference sequence). The V end was cut by 5 bases, the J end by 0 bases, with 11 bases between. The CDR3 loop spans 16 amino acids. The CDR3 loop is CASSARRASGANVLTF. For the CDR3, the DNA is TGTGCCAGCAGTGCCAGACGAGCCTCTGGGGCCAACGTCCTGACTTTC.

This chain connects TRBV25-1 to TRBJ2-2; perhaps TRBD1 as D (6 bases). Germline loops: CDR1 MGHDK, CDR2 SYGVNS. This CDR3 spans 13 amino acids. V gave up 2 bases and J gave up 10 bases, with 11 bases separating them. CDR3 sequence: CASSEPGDEELFF. CDR3 sequence (DNA): TGTGCCAGCAGTGAACCAGGGGACGAGGAGCTGTTTTTT.

The rearrangement links TRBV5-1 to TRBJ1-5; D gene uncertain. V lost 0 bases, J lost 2 bases, and 6 bases lay in between. Germline V lookup: CDR1 SGHRS, CDR2 YFSETQ. The CDR3 sequence is 14 residues long. Written as DNA, the CDR3 is TGCGCCAGCAGCTTGGATGGTCGCAATCAGCCCCAGCATTTT. Translated: CASSLDGRNQPQHF. Filled out from reference TRBV5-1 and TRBJ1-5, the complete variable domain reads KAGVTQTPRYLIKTRGQQVTLSCSPISGHRSVSWYQQTPGQGLQFLFEYFSETQRNKGNFPGRFSGRQFSNSRSEMNVSTLELGDSALYLCASSLDGRNQPQHFGDGTRLSIL.

The chain uses TRBV27 and TRBJ1-1; D is uncertain. This CDR3 has 15 amino acids. V lost 0 bases, J lost 1 base, and 9 bases lay in between. Germline CDR1 MNHEY, CDR2 SMNVEV (reference sequence). The CDR3 coding sequence is TGTGCCAGCAGTTTATCCTGGTCTCGGAACACTGAAGCTTTCTTT. Amino acid sequence: CASSLSWSRNTEAFF.

V is TRBV11-2 and J is TRBJ1-1; maybe TRBD1 (5 bases). The V end was cut by 5 bases, the J end by 4 bases, with 17 bases between. Germline CDR1 is SGHAT and CDR2 is FQNNGV. This CDR3 is 15 amino acids long. CDR3 loop: CASSGDSYQGTEAFF. CDR3 coding DNA: TGTGCCAGCAGCGGGGACTCTTACCAGGGCACTGAAGCTTTCTTT. The whole variable domain, filled in from reference TRBV11-2 and TRBJ1-1, reads EAGVAQSPRYKIIEKRQSVAFWCNPISGHATLYWYQQILGQGPKLLIQFQNNGVVDDSQLPKDRFSAERLKGVDSTLKIQPAKLEDSAVYLCASSGDSYQGTEAFFGQGTRLTVV.

This chain links TRBV4-3 with TRBJ2-1, with 10 bases identical to TRBD2. The CDR3 has 15 amino acids. V shed 5 bases, J shed 3 bases, and the junction held 4 bases outside the gene matches. Germline CDR1 reads LGHNA; CDR2 reads YSLEER. This CDR3 is CASSYGLAVYNEQFF. The CDR3 DNA reads TGCGCCAGCAGCTATGGACTAGCGGTCTACAATGAGCAGTTCTTC.

The chain has TRBV6-5 and TRBJ1-1; D unresolved. V was pared by 2 bases and J by 0 bases, with 13 bases between. This CDR3 comprises 16 residues. Germline V gene data show CDR1 as MNHEY and CDR2 as SVGAGI. CDR3 amino acids: CASSYNTVSMNTEAFF. CDR3 in DNA: TGTGCCAGCAGTTACAACACAGTCTCCATGAACACTGAAGCTTTCTTT.

The chain carries TRBV3-1 (or the pseudogene TRBV3-2) and TRBJ1-3; the D gene is possibly TRBD1 (5 bases). The CDR3 totals 12 residues. Germline V lookup: CDR1 LGHDT, CDR2 YNNKEL (reference sequence). V was trimmed by 6 bases and J by 4 bases, leaving 7 bases between them. For the CDR3, the DNA is TGTGCCAGCAGTCGACAGGGAAACACCATATATTTT. Protein: CASSRQGNTIYF.

This clone was recorded only once. The chain combines TRBV12-1 with TRBJ1-1; TRBD1, the table's D call, was not compared with the DNA. TRBV12-1 is reported as a pseudogene. The CDR3 covers 12 residues. The CDR3 nucleotides are TGTGCCAGCAGCGAGACAGGGTGCGAAGCTTTCTTT. Its protein product is CASSETGCEAFF.

The chain couples TRBV2 to TRBJ2-1, with TRBD2 identical over 13 bases. Germline-derived CDR1 and CDR2 are SNHLY and FYNNEI. With 5 bases clipped from V and 3 bases from J, the junction kept 4 bases outside the gene matches. This CDR3 has 16 amino acids. CDR3 sequence reads: CASSWTSGGLYNEQFF. The CDR3 bases are TGTGCCAGCAGTTGGACTAGCGGGGGCCTCTACAATGAGCAGTTCTTC.

CDR3 nucleotide sequence: TGTGCCAGCAGTTCCATGGCGGGAGTCTCCTACAATGAGCAGTTCTTC. It encodes CASSSMAGVSYNEQFF. V and J are TRBV6-5 and TRBJ2-1; 7 bases map to TRBD2. This CDR3 comprises 16 residues. CDR1 MNHEY and CDR2 SVGAGI come from the germline V gene. V lost 4 bases to trimming and J lost 0 bases; unmatched junction nucleotides: 6.

This clone was detected only a few times. This rearrangement joins TRBV6-5 to TRBJ2-2; 7 nucleotides match TRBD2. V was pared by 6 bases and J by 8 bases, with 3 bases of the junction left unmatched. The CDR3 has 12 amino acids. Germline CDR1 and CDR2: MNHEY and SVGAGI. The DNA for the CDR3 is TGTGCCAGCAGGTTACTAGCGGGGGAGCTGTTTTTT. Translating it yields CASRLLAGELFF.

The chain has TRBV29-1 and TRBJ1-1; 9 nucleotides line up with TRBD1. The CDR3 runs to 16 residues. Per germline, CDR1 SQVTM and CDR2 ANQGSEA. V trimming: 4 bases; J trimming: 6 bases; junction bases outside the gene matches: 15. The CDR3 coding sequence is TGCAGCGTTGTAACAGGGGGCGGATTTGCAGGGGCTGAAGCTTTCTTT. Amino acids: CSVVTGGGFAGAEAFF.

This chain joins TRBV12-3 or TRBV12-4 and TRBJ1-2; no reliable D call. The CDR3 length is 13 residues. V lost 3 bases to trimming and J lost 7 bases, with 12 bases between them. CDR3 amino acids: CASSFGEEGGYTF. The CDR3 DNA follows: TGTGCCAGCAGTTTCGGGGAGGAAGGTGGCTACACCTTC.

This clone was seen just once. The chain recombines TRBV7-2 with TRBJ2-5; TRBD2 matches 8 bases. V dropped 6 bases and J dropped 5; count of bases not matched to a gene: 11. CDR3 length: 15 residues. The V gene's germline CDR1 is SGHTA and CDR2 FQGNSA. As DNA, the CDR3 is TGTGCCAGCAGTCGACGCTCGGGGGGGCGGGAGACCCAGTACTTC. Its protein is CASSRRSGGRETQYF. The full variable domain, completed using reference TRBV7-2 and TRBJ2-5, is GAGVSQSPSNKVTEKGKDVELRCDPISGHTALYWYRQSLGQGLEFLIYFQGNSAPDKSGLPSDRFSAERTGGSVSTLTIQRTQQEDSAVYLCASSRRSGGRETQYFGPGTRLLVL.

The chain combines TRBV27 with TRBJ2-7; tentatively, D is TRBD1 (5 bases). Germline-derived CDR1 and CDR2 are MNHEY and SMNVEV (reference sequence). CDR3 length equals 14 residues. The V end was cut by 5 bases, the J end by 2 bases, with 13 bases between. The CDR3 nucleotides read TGTGCCAGCAGTCTTGGTAGGGGTCCCTACGAGCAGTACTTC. It translates to CASSLGRGPYEQYF.

The genes are TRBV7-8 and TRBJ1-5; the match to TRBD1 covers 8 bases. V lost 5 bases, J lost 6 bases, and 12 bases stayed unmatched. The germline V gene encodes CDR1 SGHVS and CDR2 FQNEAQ. This CDR3 comprises 16 residues. The CDR3 sequence: CASSRRTGKRSQPQHF. The CDR3 DNA sequence: TGTGCCAGCAGCCGCCGGACAGGGAAGAGGAGTCAGCCCCAGCATTTT.

The rearrangement joins TRBV19 to TRBJ1-4, with D unclear. This CDR3 is built from 13 residues. V was cut by 4 bases and J by 8 bases, with 11 bases left in between. Germline values: CDR1 LNHDA, CDR2 SQIVND (reference sequence). CDR3: CASSTPTSEKLFF. CDR3 bases: TGTGCCAGTAGTACACCAACCTCCGAAAAACTGTTTTTT.

The chain links TRBV4-1 to TRBJ1-4, with D maybe TRBD1 (6 bases). V lost 4 bases and J lost 7, with 16 bases in between. Germline loops: CDR1 MGHRA, CDR2 YSYEKL. The CDR3 is 15 amino acids. The chain's CDR3 is CASSLLAGGSEKLFF. The CDR3 DNA reads TGCGCCAGCAGCCTTTTGGCGGGGGGCAGTGAAAAACTGTTTTTT.

This clone was counted a few times. The rearrangement joins TRBV28 to TRBJ1-6; 8 positions match TRBD1. The length of the CDR3 is 15 residues. CDR1 and CDR2 from the germline V gene are MDHEN and SYDVKM. V dropped 5 bases and J dropped 8; count of bases not matched to a gene: 8. This chain's CDR3 is CASSLDRGGDSPLHF. The CDR3 region has the DNA TGTGCCAGCAGTCTAGACAGGGGAGGTGATTCACCCCTCCACTTT.

The rearrangement uses TRBV5-6 and TRBJ2-6, with D perhaps matching TRBD1 or TRBD2 (6 bases each). CDR1 SGHDT and CDR2 YYEEEE come from the germline V gene. CDR3 length: 16 residues. Trimming removed 4 bases at V and 4 bases at J, with 15 bases between. In DNA, the CDR3 is TGTGCCAGCAGCCATACAGGGACTGGCGGGGCCAACGTCCTGACTTTC. Translation: CASSHTGTGGANVLTF.

This clone was observed a few times. The CDR3 DNA follows: TGTGCCAGCTCCGCGATTATCGGGGGGCCTGGGGCCAACGTCCTGACTTTC. Its protein product is CASSAIIGGPGANVLTF. The genes are TRBV18 and TRBJ2-6; weak D call: TRBD2 (7 bases). Germline CDR1 reads KGHSH; CDR2 reads LQKENI. The CDR3 runs to 17 residues. Trimming shortened V by 6 bases and J by 2 bases, and 17 bases separated the two germline ends.